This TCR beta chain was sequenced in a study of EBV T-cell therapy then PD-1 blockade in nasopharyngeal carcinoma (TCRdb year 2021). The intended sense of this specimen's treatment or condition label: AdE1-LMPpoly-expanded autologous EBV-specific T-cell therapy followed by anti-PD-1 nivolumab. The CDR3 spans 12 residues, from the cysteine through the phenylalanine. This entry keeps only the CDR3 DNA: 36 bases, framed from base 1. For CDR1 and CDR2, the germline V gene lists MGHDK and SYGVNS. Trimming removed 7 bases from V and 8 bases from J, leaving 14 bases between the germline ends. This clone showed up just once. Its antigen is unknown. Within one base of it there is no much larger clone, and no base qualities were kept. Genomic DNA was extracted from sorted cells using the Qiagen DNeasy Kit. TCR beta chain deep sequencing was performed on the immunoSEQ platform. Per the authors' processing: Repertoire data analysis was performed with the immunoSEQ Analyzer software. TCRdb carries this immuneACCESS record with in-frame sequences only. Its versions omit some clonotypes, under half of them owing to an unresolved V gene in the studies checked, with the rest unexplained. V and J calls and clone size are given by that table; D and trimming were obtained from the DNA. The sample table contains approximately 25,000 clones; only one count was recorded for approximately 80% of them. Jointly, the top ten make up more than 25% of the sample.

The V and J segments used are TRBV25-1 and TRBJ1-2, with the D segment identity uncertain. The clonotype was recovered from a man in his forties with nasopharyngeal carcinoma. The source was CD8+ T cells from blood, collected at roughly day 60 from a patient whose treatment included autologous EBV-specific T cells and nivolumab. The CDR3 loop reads CASNSPGSGYTF. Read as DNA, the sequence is TGTGCCAGCAATTCTCCCGGCTCCGGCTACACCTTC.